These 10 T cell receptor beta chains came from one sample sequenced in a study of shared clonotypes between healthy human individuals. In the naive CD8 group, cells lacked CD45RO and were positively selected for CCR7, so terminally differentiated effector memory CD45RA+ cells were left out. Only in-frame clones appear in the TCRdb table, and some are missing; sequencing was by immunoSEQ multiplex PCR. This sample has some 1,900,000 clones, with 85% to 95% found just once. The sequenced material came from naive CD8+ T cells sorted from blood. The receptors were gathered from a man younger than 30 in good health.

The rearrangement uses TRBV7-8 and TRBJ1-6, with a possible D match to TRBD1 (5 bases). There are 17 residues in the CDR3. Trimming removed 5 bases at V and 7 bases at J, with 21 bases between. Germline V gene lookup returns CDR1 SGHVS and CDR2 FQNEAQ. CDR3 region: CASSHLWGDLGNSPLHF. The CDR3 DNA sequence: TGTGCCAGCAGCCATCTCTGGGGGGATTTGGGGAATTCACCCCTCCACTTT.

Points on this clone: Other DNA variants within this sample encode the same CDR3. This chain links TRBV5-4 with TRBJ2-7; 8 bases match TRBD2. The V segment lost 4 bases and the J segment 0 bases; nucleotides outside the gene matches: 6. The CDR3 has 15 amino acids. CDR1 and CDR2 from the germline V gene are SGHNT and YYREEE (reference sequence). CDR3 amino acids: CASSLGRGSSYEQYF. Written as DNA, the CDR3 is TGTGCCAGCAGCCTCGGGAGGGGGAGCTCCTACGAGCAGTACTTC.

J is TRBJ2-7 and V is TRBV6-1, with D tentatively TRBD1 or TRBD2 (5 bases each). V was shortened by 2 bases and J by 7 bases, with 27 bases between the two germline ends. The V gene's germline CDR1 is MNHNS and CDR2 SASEGT. There are 18 residues in the CDR3. The DNA of the CDR3 is TGTGCCAGCAGTGAATTGAGCTGGGGGACCTACCGTCCGGAGGAGCAGTACTTC. Translating gives CASSELSWGTYRPEEQYF.

This rearrangement joins TRBV9 to TRBJ1-2; D perhaps matches TRBD1 (5 bases). The germline V and J ends were trimmed by 0 bases and 12 bases, with 12 bases remaining between them. Germline V gives CDR1 SGDLS, CDR2 YYNGEE. This CDR3 has 12 residues. CDR3 nucleotides: TGTGCCAGCAGCGTAGTCTCGGGGGAGCACACCTTC. Protein: CASSVVSGEHTF.

This clone was recorded once. The junction differs from germline at one of its ends, possibly a read error. The rearrangement links TRBV7-7 to TRBJ2-3; D remains unclear. This CDR3 comprises 13 residues. Germline V CDR1 and CDR2: SSHAT, FNYEAQ (reference sequence). This CDR3 reads CASSLVLTDTQYF. The CDR3 bases are TGTGCTAGCAGCTTAGTTCTCACAGATACGCAGTATTTT. The full variable domain, its missing parts supplied by reference TRBV7-7 and TRBJ2-3, is GAGVSQSPRYKVTKRGQDVTLRCDPISSHATLYWYQQALGQGPEFLTYFNYEAQPDKSGLPSDRFSAERPEGSISTLTIQRTEQRDSAMYRCASSLVLTDTQYFGPGTRLTVL.

The rearrangement joins TRBV27 to TRBJ2-7, with D maybe TRBD2 (5 bases). Trimming removed 0 bases from V and 4 bases from J, with 16 bases in between. The CDR3 spans 16 residues. In germline, CDR1 is MNHEY, CDR2 SMNVEV (reference sequence). The CDR3 region is CASSLSFNGKFYEQYF. The CDR3 nucleotides read TGTGCCAGCAGTTTATCCTTCAACGGGAAGTTTTACGAGCAGTACTTC.

A remark on this clone: This sample also contains other DNA sequences that code for the same CDR3. Written as DNA, the CDR3 is TGTGCCAGCAGTTACGGTCACAACACCGGGGAGCTGTTTTTT. It encodes CASSYGHNTGELFF. The chain joins TRBV6-5 to TRBJ2-2; D unresolved. CDR3 size: 14 residues. V was pared by 2 bases and J by 2 bases, with 6 bases between. Per germline, CDR1 MNHEY and CDR2 SVGAGI.

V gene TRBV25-1 combines with J gene TRBJ2-6; D gene unclear. This CDR3 has 16 amino acids. Looked up from germline, CDR1 is MGHDK and CDR2 is SYGVNS. Between the trimmed V and J ends, which lost 2 bases and 0 bases, there was a span of 8 bases. The CDR3 DNA follows: TGTGCCAGCAGTGAAACCGTGATCTCTGGGGCCAACGTCCTGACTTTC. Its protein product is CASSETVISGANVLTF.

V gene TRBV7-8 combines with J gene TRBJ2-1; tentatively, D is TRBD1 or TRBD2 (5 bases each). The ends were cut back, 5 bases at V and 2 bases at J, with 19 bases in the middle. The CDR3 loop spans 17 amino acids. Germline CDR1 is SGHVS and CDR2 is FQNEAQ. This CDR3 is CASSQDIWDETYNEQFF. The DNA for the CDR3 is TGTGCCAGCAGCCAGGATATTTGGGACGAGACCTACAATGAGCAGTTCTTC. The full variable domain, rest sourced from reference TRBV7-8 and TRBJ2-1, is GAGVSQSPRYKVAKRGQDVALRCDPISGHVSLFWYQQALGQGPEFLTYFQNEAQLDKSGLPSDRFFAERPEGSVSTLKIQRTQQEDSAVYLCASSQDIWDETYNEQFFGPGTRLTVL.

Concerning this clone: The same CDR3 arises from other DNA sequences in this sample as well. V is TRBV7-9 and J is TRBJ1-2; the D gene is possibly TRBD1 (6 bases). The germline CDR1 and CDR2 sequences are SEHNR and FQNEAQ (reference sequence). The V end was cut by 1 base, the J end by 1 base, with 10 bases between. CDR3 length equals 15 residues. DNA of the CDR3: TGTGCCAGCAGCTTAGGGACAGATTATAACTATGGCTACACCTTC. It is translated as CASSLGTDYNYGYTF.